Sequencing of this T cell receptor (beta chain) was carried out in a study of PD-1 blockade in classical Hodgkin lymphoma. Study as a whole: Patients in the cohort were put on intravenous nivolumab, 3 mg/kg every 2 weeks. The study's findings and limits: Complete responders started with a diversity level that resembled newly diagnosed patients at baseline. Whereas CD4+ TCR diversity had risen significantly by C4D1, CD8+ TCR diversity had not.

Each patient experienced a relapse that followed autologous stem cell transplantation, and brentuximab vedotin exposure varied. Classifying best responses yielded complete response, partial response or progressive disease. V was shortened by 1 base and J by 7 bases, with 5 bases between the two germline ends. Germline V gene data show CDR1 as PRHDT and CDR2 as FYEKMQ (reference sequence). CDR3 length equals 11 residues. Turning to this clone: What it recognizes is unknown.

The method was immunoSEQ multiplex PCR; TCRdb's version includes in-frame clones alone and lacks a portion of them. The sample records 90,000 to 120,000 clones, nearly 90% being singletons. The sample in question was peripheral blood mononuclear cells (PBMCs), obtained before the second cycle of nivolumab. J is TRBJ2-7 and V is TRBV13, with D unclear. The sequence was collected from a human donor with classical Hodgkin lymphoma. The CDR3 loop reads CASSLAGEQYF. In DNA, the CDR3 is TGTGCCAGCAGCTTAGCTGGGGAGCAGTACTTC.